The text below deals with one T cell receptor beta chain. Germline V gives CDR1 SGHTA, CDR2 FQGTGA. The CDR3 contains 15 residues. V lost 1 base, J lost 11 bases, and 10 bases stayed unmatched. The record originates from a study of spatial heterogeneity in lung cancer. At the level of the study: Each time, sequencing found more beta-chain sequences than alpha-chain sequences.

Each CDR3 protein gets one entry after TCRdb re-called the 5' RACE reads with MiXCR. Here the sample spans fewer than 60,000 distinct CDR3 sequences, less than 9% being singletons. Time point meaning: blood at routine non-recurrence follow-up after resection. Whole RNA obtained from tumor, nontumor lung or frozen PBMC underwent sequencing without sorting. The receptor was isolated from a female donor with early-stage non-small cell lung cancer. The sample was PBMCs, taken at follow-up. The chain has TRBV7-3 and TRBJ2-3; 9 bases map to TRBD1. The CDR3: CASSLRPGQGLGQYF. The DNA of the CDR3 is TGTGCCAGCAGCTTAAGGCCGGGACAGGGATTAGGGCAGTATTTT. The whole variable domain, filled in from reference TRBV7-3 and TRBJ2-3, reads GAGVSQTPSNKVTEKGKYVELRCDPISGHTALYWYRQSLGQGPEFLIYFQGTGAADDSGLPNDRFFAVRPEGSVSTLKIQRTERGDSAVYLCASSLRPGQGLGQYFGPGTRLTVL.